This TCR beta chain was retrieved from a study of graft-versus-host responses after intestinal transplantation. This clone was seen once. Its matching antigen is unknown. Only in-frame clones appear in the TCRdb table, and some are missing; sequencing was by immunoSEQ multiplex PCR. The table lists 80,000 to 100,000 clones, approximately 90% of them singletons. Whole-study results and caveats: The recipient marrow held GvH clones, and some of them showed up first in ileum or blood.

Trimming took 3 bases from V and 3 from J, leaving 6 bases between them. Germline CDR1 LNHNV, CDR2 YYDKDF (reference sequence). CDR3 length: 14 amino acids. This sequence originates from a human donor who received an intestinal transplant. The chain employs TRBV15 and TRBJ2-6; D remains unclear. Material: unstimulated CD4+ T cells sorted from spleen or lymph node cells, obtained before intestinal transplant. CDR3 in amino acids: CATSSDIGANVLTF. CDR3 DNA: TGTGCCACCAGCAGTGACATTGGGGCCAACGTCCTGACTTTC. Based on the CDR3 plus reference TRBV15 and TRBJ2-6, the full variable domain is DAMVIQNPRYQVTQFGKPVTLSCSQTLNHNVMYWYQQKSSQAPKLLFHYYDKDFNNEADTPDNFQSRRPNTSFCFLDIRSPGLGDTAMYLCATSSDIGANVLTFGAGSRLTVL.